The rows below give T cell receptor beta chains drawn from one sample of a study of T-cell reconstitution after alpha-beta-depleted transplantation in children. TCRdb redid the calling of the PCR reads with MiXCR, one entry per CDR3 protein. This sample carries roughly 670,000 distinct CDR3 sequences, 10% to 15% of them seen once, and the ten largest clones take 0.79%. The starting material was PBMCs, obtained before TCRalphabeta/CD19-depleted stem cell transplant. The receptors derive from a girl aged 2 to 9 with congenital amegakaryocytic thrombocytopenia, due to receive a stem cell transplant. CDR3s include the opening cysteine and the closing phenylalanine or tryptophan. D genes are given only for firm matches. Expanded clones get a size class; other rows say once, few or many, or leave the size out.

TRBJ2-1	.	TRBV27	.	CASSSGTAGYNEQFF	TGTGCCAGCAGTTCCGGGACAGCGGGCTACAATGAGCAGTTCTTC
TRBJ2-7	.	TRBV10-3	.	CALREEVGYEQYF	TGTGCCCTCCGAGAGGAGGTCGGCTACGAGCAGTACTTC
TRBJ2-1	.	TRBV28	.	CASSPADGLYNEQFF	TGTGCCAGCAGCCCGGCGGACGGACTGTACAATGAGCAGTTCTTC
TRBJ2-2	.	TRBV3-1	many	CASSQVNGGELFF	TGTGCCAGCAGCCAAGTGAATGGCGGGGAGCTGTTTTTT
TRBJ2-3	TRBD2	TRBV10-2	many	CASSGLAGGIGTQYF	TGCGCCAGCAGTGGACTAGCGGGAGGAATTGGGACGCAGTATTTT
TRBJ2-5	TRBD1	TRBV20-1	many	CSARPTGGETQYF	TGCAGTGCTCGACCCACAGGGGGGGAGACCCAGTACTTC
TRBJ1-3	.	TRBV12-3/TRBV12-4	few	CASRLSGSGNTIYF	TGTGCCAGCAGGCTCTCCGGCTCTGGAAACACCATATATTTT
TRBJ2-1	TRBD2	TRBV7-6	.	CASRPSGNNEQFF	TGTGCCAGCAGACCTAGCGGGAACAATGAGCAGTTCTTC
TRBJ1-4	.	TRBV20-1	many	CSAPTNEKLFF	TGCAGTGCACCAACTAATGAAAAACTGTTTTTT
TRBJ1-5	.	TRBV12-3/TRBV12-4	.	CASKEQGGQPQHF	TGTGCCAGCAAGGAACAGGGCGGGCAGCCCCAGCATTTT
TRBJ2-6	TRBD1	TRBV10-3	few	CAISDGQGTRANVLTF	TGTGCCATCAGTGACGGACAGGGGACGAGGGCCAACGTCCTGACTTTC
TRBJ1-2	.	TRBV14	few	CASSQRPGNYGYTF	TGTGCCAGCAGCCAACGTCCGGGAAACTATGGCTACACCTTC
TRBJ2-5	.	TRBV3-1	many	CASSQVIGRQETQYF	TGTGCCAGCAGCCAAGTAATCGGCAGACAAGAGACCCAGTACTTC
TRBJ2-3	.	TRBV28	.	CASSFKAGDLFSTDTQYF	TGTGCCAGCAGTTTTAAGGCAGGGGACCTCTTTAGCACAGATACGCAGTATTTT
TRBJ2-7	TRBD2	TRBV4-2	.	CASSQDAGRYSYEQYF	TGTGCCAGCAGCCAAGATGCCGGGAGGTACTCCTACGAGCAGTACTTC
TRBJ1-1	TRBD1	TRBV5-1	.	CASSSRDRGMNTEAFF	TGCGCCAGCAGCTCCCGGGACAGGGGAATGAACACTGAAGCTTTCTTT
TRBJ2-5	TRBD1	TRBV5-1	many	CASSLEQGHETQYF	TGCGCCAGCAGCTTGGAACAGGGGCACGAGACCCAGTACTTC
TRBJ1-3	.	TRBV28	few	CAAVAGLLWSGNTIYF	TGTGCCGCCGTGGCAGGCCTACTTTGGTCTGGAAACACCATATATTTT
TRBJ2-2	.	TRBV4-1	many	CASSQVGGTGELFF	TGCGCCAGCAGCCAAGTCGGGGGCACCGGGGAGCTGTTTTTT
TRBJ2-7	TRBD1	TRBV12-3/TRBV12-4	.	CASSTTGPYEQYF	TGTGCCAGCAGTACGACAGGGCCGTACGAGCAGTACTTC
TRBJ2-1	TRBD2	TRBV20-1	.	CSARLAGLLNNEQFF	TGCAGTGCTAGACTAGCGGGCCTTTTGAACAATGAGCAGTTCTTC
TRBJ2-1	TRBD1	TRBV25-1	few	CASSEGQGPPEQFF	TGTGCCAGCAGTGAAGGACAGGGGCCTCCGGAGCAGTTCTTC
TRBJ2-1	.	TRBV6-1	many	CASTEPRNRNEQFF	TGTGCCAGCACTGAACCCCGAAATCGGAATGAGCAGTTCTTC
TRBJ1-1	.	TRBV7-2	.	CASSQMGGGNTEAFF	TGTGCCAGCAGCCAGATGGGGGGGGGAAACACTGAAGCTTTCTTT
TRBJ2-3	TRBD2	TRBV20-1	many	CSASPLAVSTDTQYF	TGCAGTGCTAGTCCCCTAGCGGTTAGCACAGATACGCAGTATTTT
TRBJ1-3	.	TRBV11-2	many	CASSSPRSRDTIYF	TGTGCCAGCAGCTCTCCCAGGTCCCGGGACACCATATATTTT
TRBJ1-5	TRBD1	TRBV3-1	.	CASSPNLGQGQPQHF	TGTGCCAGCAGCCCGAATTTGGGACAGGGGCAGCCCCAGCATTTT
TRBJ1-4	TRBD1	TRBV12-3/TRBV12-4	many	CASSVPGTGIEKLFF	TGTGCCAGCAGTGTCCCTGGGACAGGGATTGAAAAACTGTTTTTT
TRBJ2-7	TRBD2	TRBV27	.	CASSLAGGEYEQYF	TGTGCCAGCAGTTTAGCGGGAGGGGAATACGAGCAGTACTTC
TRBJ2-5	TRBD2	TRBV7-6	few	CASSLGAYGGLAQETQYF	TGTGCCAGCAGCTTAGGGGCCTATGGTGGACTAGCCCAAGAGACCCAGTACTTC
TRBJ2-1	.	TRBV7-9	.	CASSFLQRVVNEQFF	TGTGCCAGCAGCTTCCTCCAACGGGTAGTCAATGAGCAGTTCTTC
TRBJ2-5	TRBD2	TRBV5-4	many	CASSPTSGRAGTQYF	TGTGCCAGCAGCCCTACTAGCGGGAGGGCCGGGACCCAGTACTTC
TRBJ1-3	.	TRBV20-1	many	CSARGQTSSGNTIYF	TGCAGTGCTAGAGGGCAGACTAGCTCTGGAAACACCATATATTTT
TRBJ1-2	TRBD1	TRBV20-1	.	CSASPGTGDYGYTF	TGCAGTGCCAGCCCCGGGACAGGGGACTATGGCTACACCTTC
TRBJ1-1	TRBD1	TRBV12-3/TRBV12-4	.	CASSLSLIGTGLVNTEAFF	TGTGCCAGCAGTCTTAGTTTAATCGGGACAGGCTTGGTGAACACTGAAGCTTTCTTT
TRBJ1-3	.	TRBV30	.	CAWRTDGNTIYF	TGTGCCTGGCGGACGGACGGAAACACCATATATTTT
TRBJ2-7	.	TRBV30	many	CAWSDLLDEQYF	TGTGCCTGGAGTGACCTGTTGGACGAGCAGTACTTC
TRBJ2-1	.	TRBV5-1	many	CASSLSGFEQFF	TGCGCCAGCAGCTTGTCCGGCTTCGAGCAGTTCTTC
TRBJ1-4	.	TRBV30	.	CAWRPGTTNEKLFF	TGTGCCTGGAGGCCAGGGACAACTAATGAAAAACTGTTTTTT
TRBJ2-7	.	TRBV7-8	many	CASSLVGRVRNEQYF	TGTGCCAGCAGCTTAGTCGGCAGGGTACGGAACGAGCAGTACTTC
TRBJ2-2	TRBD2	TRBV5-1	.	CASGWGGPNTGELFF	TGCGCCAGCGGCTGGGGAGGGCCAAACACCGGGGAGCTGTTTTTT
TRBJ1-2	.	TRBV28	many	CASSFWAERGYTF	TGTGCCAGCAGTTTTTGGGCCGAGAGGGGCTACACCTTC
TRBJ2-1	.	TRBV5-1	many	CASSLEIGTAYNEQFF	TGCGCCAGCAGCTTGGAGATAGGGACTGCCTACAATGAGCAGTTCTTC
TRBJ2-2	TRBD1	TRBV5-1	many	CASTRQGSGELFF	TGCGCCAGCACAAGACAGGGGTCCGGGGAGCTGTTTTTT
TRBJ2-3	.	TRBV12-3/TRBV12-4	many	CASSLSTHTDTQYF	TGTGCCAGCAGCCTGAGTACACACACAGATACGCAGTATTTT
TRBJ2-1	TRBD2	TRBV6-5	many	CASSYWRASGHNEQFF	TGTGCCAGCAGTTACTGGCGGGCTAGCGGGCACAATGAGCAGTTCTTC
TRBJ2-1	TRBD2	TRBV3-1	.	CASSQGLVYEQFF	TGTGCCAGCAGCCAGGGACTAGTCTATGAGCAGTTCTTC
TRBJ2-5	TRBD1	TRBV29-1	few	CSVETGGHEETQYF	TGCAGCGTTGAGACAGGGGGCCACGAAGAGACCCAGTACTTC
TRBJ2-1	TRBD2	TRBV7-6	many	CASSDTAGGPYNEQFF	TGTGCCAGCAGCGACACAGCGGGAGGCCCCTACAATGAGCAGTTCTTC
TRBJ2-5	TRBD2	TRBV12-3/TRBV12-4	few	CASSLNSGRRETQYF	TGTGCCAGCAGCCTTAATAGCGGGAGAAGGGAGACCCAGTACTTC
TRBJ2-1	.	TRBV5-5	few	CASSWLPSPGDEQFF	TGTGCCAGCAGCTGGCTCCCAAGCCCCGGGGATGAGCAGTTCTTC
TRBJ2-1	.	TRBV20-1	.	CSARDSTGPNNEQFF	TGCAGTGCTAGAGATAGCACAGGGCCCAACAATGAGCAGTTCTTC
TRBJ1-2	TRBD1	TRBV6-1	many	CASSPGQHYGYTF	TGTGCCAGCAGCCCGGGACAGCACTATGGCTACACCTTC
TRBJ2-1	.	TRBV5-1	many	CASSLVGGRNEQFF	TGCGCCAGCAGCTTGGTGGGTGGGCGGAATGAGCAGTTCTTC